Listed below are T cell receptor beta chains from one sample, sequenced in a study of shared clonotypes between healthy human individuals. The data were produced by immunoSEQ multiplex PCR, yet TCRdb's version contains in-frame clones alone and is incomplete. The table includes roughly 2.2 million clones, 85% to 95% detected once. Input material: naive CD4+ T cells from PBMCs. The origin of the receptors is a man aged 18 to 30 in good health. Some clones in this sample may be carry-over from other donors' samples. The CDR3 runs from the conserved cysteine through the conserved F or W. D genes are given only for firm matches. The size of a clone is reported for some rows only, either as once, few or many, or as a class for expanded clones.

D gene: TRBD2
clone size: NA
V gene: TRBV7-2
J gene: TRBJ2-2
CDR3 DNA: TGTGCCAGCAGCCGACTAGCGGTGAACACCGGGGAGCTGTTTTTT
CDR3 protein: CASSRLAVNTGELFF

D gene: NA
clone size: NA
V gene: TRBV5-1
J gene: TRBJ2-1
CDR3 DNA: TGCGCCAGCAGCTTGGTGGCGGGGAGTGACAATGAGCAGTTCTTC
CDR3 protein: CASSLVAGSDNEQFF

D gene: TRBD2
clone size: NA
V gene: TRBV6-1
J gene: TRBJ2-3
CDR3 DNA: TGTGCCAGCAGTGAAGGACTAGCGGGAGAGCATACGCAGTATTTT
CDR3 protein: CASSEGLAGEHTQYF

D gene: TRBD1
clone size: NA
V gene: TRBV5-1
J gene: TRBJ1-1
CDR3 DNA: TGCGCCAGCAGGTCAGGGGGCGGGTTGAACACTGAAGCTTTCTTT
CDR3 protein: CASRSGGGLNTEAFF

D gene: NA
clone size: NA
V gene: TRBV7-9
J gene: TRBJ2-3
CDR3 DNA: TGTGCCAGCAGCTTAACCGGGCAATATGATACGCAGTATTTT
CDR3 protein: CASSLTGQYDTQYF

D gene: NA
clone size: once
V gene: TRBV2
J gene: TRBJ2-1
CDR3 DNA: TGTGCCAGCAGACTAGGCGATGAGCAGTTCTTC
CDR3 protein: CASRLGDEQFF

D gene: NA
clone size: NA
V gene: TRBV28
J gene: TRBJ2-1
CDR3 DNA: TGTGCCAGCAGTTTTCGCTACAGGGGACTTTACAATGAGCAGTTCTTC
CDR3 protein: CASSFRYRGLYNEQFF

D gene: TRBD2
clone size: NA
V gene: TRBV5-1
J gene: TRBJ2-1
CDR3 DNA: TGCGCCAGCAGGAGGACGGCGGGAGCGTCATACAATGAGCAGTTCTTC
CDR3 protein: CASRRTAGASYNEQFF

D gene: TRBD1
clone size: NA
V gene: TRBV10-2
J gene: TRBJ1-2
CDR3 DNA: TGCGCCAGCAGTGAATCCGGGACAGGGGGCCTCCTCAGGGGCTACACCTTC
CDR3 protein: CASSESGTGGLLRGYTF

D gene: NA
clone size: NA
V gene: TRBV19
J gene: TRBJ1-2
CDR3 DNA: TGTGCCAGTAGTATGGTCGCCCGGTTAAACTATGGCTACACCTTC
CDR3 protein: CASSMVARLNYGYTF

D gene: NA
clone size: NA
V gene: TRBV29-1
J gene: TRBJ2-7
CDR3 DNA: TGCAGCGTTGGTCAGAGCTCCTACGAGCAGTACTTC
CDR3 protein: CSVGQSSYEQYF

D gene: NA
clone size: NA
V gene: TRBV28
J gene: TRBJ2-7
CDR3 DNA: TGTGCCAGCAGGGGGCTGACGGGAAACTACGAGCAGTACTTC
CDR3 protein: CASRGLTGNYEQYF

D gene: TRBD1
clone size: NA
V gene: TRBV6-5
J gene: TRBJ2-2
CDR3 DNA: TGTGCCAGCAGTTTCCGGGACAGCGGCACCGGGGAGCTGTTTTTT
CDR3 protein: CASSFRDSGTGELFF

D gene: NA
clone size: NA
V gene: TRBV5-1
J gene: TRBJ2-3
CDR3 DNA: TGCGCCAGCAGCAACGACCTCAGGGCAGATACGCAGTATTTT
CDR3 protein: CASSNDLRADTQYF

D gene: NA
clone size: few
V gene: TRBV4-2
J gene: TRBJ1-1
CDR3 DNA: TGTGCCAGCAGCCGCGAACAGGGTGTTCGGAACACTGAAGCTTTCTTT
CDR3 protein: CASSREQGVRNTEAFF

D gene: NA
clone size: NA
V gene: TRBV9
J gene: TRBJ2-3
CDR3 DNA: TGTGCCAGCAGCGTACAGAACACAGATACGCAGTATTTT
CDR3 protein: CASSVQNTDTQYF

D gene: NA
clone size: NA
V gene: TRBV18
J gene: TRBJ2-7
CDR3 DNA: TGTGCCAGCTCACTCGGACAGCTCCTCTACGAGCAGTACTTC
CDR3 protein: CASSLGQLLYEQYF

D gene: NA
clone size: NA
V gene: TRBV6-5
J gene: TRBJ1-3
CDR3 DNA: TGTGCCAGCAGCTCCACAGCTACTCCCATATATTTT
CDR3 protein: CASSSTATPIYF

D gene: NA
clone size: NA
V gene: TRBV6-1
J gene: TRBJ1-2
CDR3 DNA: TGTGCCAGCAGTGAAGGCAGGCCCCTGGGCTACACCTTC
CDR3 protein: CASSEGRPLGYTF

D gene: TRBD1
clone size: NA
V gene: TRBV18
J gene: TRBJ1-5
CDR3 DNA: TGTGCCAGCTCACCAGGACAGGGAGATCAGCCCCAGCATTTT
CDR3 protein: CASSPGQGDQPQHF

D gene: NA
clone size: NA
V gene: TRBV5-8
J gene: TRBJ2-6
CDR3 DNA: TGTGCCAGCAGCTTGCCCCCGCCCGGGATAAGAGTCCTGACTTTC
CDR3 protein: CASSLPPPGIRVLTF

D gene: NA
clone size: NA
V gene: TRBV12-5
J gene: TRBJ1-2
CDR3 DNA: TGTGCTAGTGGCGAAAGCGGGGGAGACTATGGCTACACCTTC
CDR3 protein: CASGESGGDYGYTF

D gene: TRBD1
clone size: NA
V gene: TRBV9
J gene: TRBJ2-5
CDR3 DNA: TGTGCCAGCAGCCAGACAGGGTTTGTGGAGACCCAGTACTTC
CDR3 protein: CASSQTGFVETQYF

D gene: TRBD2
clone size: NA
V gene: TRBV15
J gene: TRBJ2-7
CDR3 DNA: TGTGCCACCAGCAGAGGGGGGGGCGAGCAGTACTTC
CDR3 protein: CATSRGGGEQYF

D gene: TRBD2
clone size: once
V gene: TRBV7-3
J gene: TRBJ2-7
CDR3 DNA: TGTGCCAGCAGCTTACTAGCGGGAGGGGGCTACGAGCAGTACTTC
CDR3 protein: CASSLLAGGGYEQYF

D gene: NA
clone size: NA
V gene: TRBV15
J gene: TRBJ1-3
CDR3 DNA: TGTGCCACCAGCAGAGAGATTAGAAACACCATATATTTT
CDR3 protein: CATSREIRNTIYF

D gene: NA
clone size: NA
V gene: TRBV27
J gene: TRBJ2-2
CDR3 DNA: TGTGCCAGCAGTTTAATGGGCCCCGGGGAGCTGTTTTTT
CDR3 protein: CASSLMGPGELFF

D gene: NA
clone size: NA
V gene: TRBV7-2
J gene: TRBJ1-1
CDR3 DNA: TGTGCCAGCAGCTTTCGTGGGGGAAACACTGAAGCTTTCTTT
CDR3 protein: CASSFRGGNTEAFF

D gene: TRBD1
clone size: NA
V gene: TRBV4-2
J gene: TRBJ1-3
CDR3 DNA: TGTGCCAGCAGCCAACGCTTGGGACAGAGCTCTGGAAACACCATATATTTT
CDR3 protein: CASSQRLGQSSGNTIYF

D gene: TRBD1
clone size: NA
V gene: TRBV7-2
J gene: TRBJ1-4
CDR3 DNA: TGTGCCAGCAGCTTGGATCCGACAGGGACTAATGAAAAACTGTTTTTT
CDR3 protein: CASSLDPTGTNEKLFF

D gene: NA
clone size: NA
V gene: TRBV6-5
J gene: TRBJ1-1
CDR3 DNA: TGTGCCAGCAGTTTGGGACAGAACACTGAAGCTTTCTTT
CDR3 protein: CASSLGQNTEAFF

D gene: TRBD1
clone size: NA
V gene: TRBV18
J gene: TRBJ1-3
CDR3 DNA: TGTGCCAGCTCACTGGGACAGACCGCCTCTGGAAACACCATATATTTT
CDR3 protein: CASSLGQTASGNTIYF

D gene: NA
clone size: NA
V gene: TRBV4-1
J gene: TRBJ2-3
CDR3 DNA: TGCGCCAGCAGCCAAGTCGGGAGCACAGATACGCAGTATTTT
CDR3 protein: CASSQVGSTDTQYF